This T cell receptor (beta chain) emerged from a study of blood T cell repertoires in COVID-19 (dated by TCRdb to the early 2020s). The study in broad terms: The collaborator samples originated in the United States, Italy and Spain and spanned the acute and convalescent phases of COVID-19. Sample metadata almost always included a de-identified subject ID, COVID-19 status, age in years and sex. A freely available public database, intended as a resource for researchers studying the immune response to SARS-CoV-2, is where the repertoires were released. The dataset comprised deeply sampled blood TCRbeta repertoires from subjects exposed to, actively infected with, or recovered from COVID-19. Samples came from the ongoing ImmuneRACE study (first 160 participants) plus 1,254 subjects from 6 global collaborators. HLA class I and class II types, where available, came from metadata supplied by the sample provider rather than from assay-based typing. The material from the prospective study consisted of cDNA or gDNA derived from T cells, B-cell-depleted T cells, or PBMCs. The paper's findings and limits, for the study overall: The amount of clinical and demographic metadata varied by source and participant and was provided uncurated.

A note on this clone: Its antigen is not yet known. No base quality values were provided; no much bigger clone lies one nucleotide off.

Taken from the germline V gene (reference sequence), the CDR1 and CDR2 loops are LGHDT and YNNKEL. V and J lose 0 bases and 4 bases, and a span of 6 bases separates them. Inclusive of the bounding cysteine and phenylalanine, the CDR3 is 13 residues long. The sequence is cut down to CDR3 DNA, 39 bases in frame from base 1. Each collaborating institution followed its own protocols to collect whole blood in K2EDTA tubes. For TCRbeta analysis, collaborators shipped samples as frozen whole blood, isolated PBMCs, or DNA extracted from either of those sample types. The immunoSEQ Assay, a bias-controlled multiplex PCR, was used to amplify TCRbeta CDR3 regions from genomic DNA. The paper's data handling went like this. Within the assay, amplification of reference gene primers was used to estimate how many nucleated cells each sample contained. To quantify the absolute abundance of each unique TCRbeta CDR3 rearrangement, sequence reads were collapsed and filtered. Productive Simpson clonality was computed per sample as the square root of Simpson's diversity index over productive rearrangements. Drawn from immuneACCESS, this table holds only the in-frame rearrangements with V and J called that TCRdb kept. Clones are partly lost; checked studies trace under half to an unresolved V gene and leave the rest unexplained. V and J calls and clone size are as listed in that table; D and trimming were resolved from the DNA. Counted in this sample were around 300,000 clones; around 85% of them appeared once. Jointly, the top ten make up about 11% of the sample.

Recombination connected TRBV3-1 (or the pseudogene TRBV3-2) to TRBJ1-2; no D gene is confidently identified. Sequenced material: peripheral blood. This TCR derives from a woman in her seventies with acute or convalescent COVID-19. The sequence in DNA is TGTGCCAGCAGCCAAGACAGGATCTATGGCTACACCTTC. It specifies CASSQDRIYGYTF.